This T cell receptor (beta chain) was identified during a study of blood T cell repertoires in COVID-19 (dated by TCRdb to about 2020). As for the study more broadly: The collaborator samples originated in the United States, Italy and Spain and spanned the acute and convalescent phases of COVID-19. The repertoires were released in a freely available public database intended as a resource for research on the immune response to SARS-CoV-2. Sample metadata almost always included a de-identified subject ID, COVID-19 status, age in years and sex. Samples were obtained from the ongoing ImmuneRACE study (first 160 participants) and from about 1,300 subjects provided by 6 global collaborators. The dataset comprised deeply sampled blood TCRbeta repertoires from subjects exposed to, actively infected with, or recovered from COVID-19. Where available, HLA class I and class II types were taken from metadata supplied by the sample provider and were not determined by assay-based typing. The prospective study material was composed of cDNA or gDNA derived from T cells, B-cell-depleted T cells, or PBMCs.

In the prospective study, participants were about 18 to 95 years old, resided in approximately 25 geographic areas of the United States, and were enrolled through a virtual design. In the prospective study, cohorts were assigned on the basis of participant-reported clinical history obtained from a screening survey and a study questionnaire. Exposed participants were defined as having been in contact with someone with a PCR-confirmed or clinician-diagnosed COVID-19 case within 2 weeks of study entry. Each participant in the prospective study had whole blood, serum and a nasopharyngeal or oropharyngeal swab collected by mobile phlebotomists. Participants in the prospective study had the option to provide additional blood draws and questionnaires over a roughly 2-month period. Before DNA extraction, blood samples from the prospective study were shipped at room temperature or frozen. TCRbeta CDR3 regions were amplified from genomic DNA by means of the immunoSEQ Assay, a bias-controlled multiplex PCR. Processing in the source paper ran as follows. The number of nucleated cells in each sample was estimated by amplification of reference gene primers within the assay. To quantify the absolute abundance of each unique TCRbeta CDR3 rearrangement, sequence reads were collapsed and filtered. For each sample, productive Simpson clonality was calculated by taking the square root of Simpson's diversity index across productive rearrangements. TCRdb mirrors the immuneACCESS table, restricted to in-frame sequences. Some clones are absent from its copies; in checked studies, under half trace to an unresolved V gene, and the reason for the others is unknown. V and J calls plus clone size are reproduced from that table; the DNA served to infer D and trimming. The sample has 250,000 or so clones on record, about 85% of them singletons. Together, the top ten hold roughly 6.7% of the sample.

The paper's findings and limits, for the study overall: The amount of clinical and demographic metadata varied by source and participant and was provided uncurated.

Of note for this clone: The antigen it recognizes is unknown. No clone much larger than this one lies a single base away; base qualities are absent.

Taken from the germline V gene (reference sequence), the CDR1 and CDR2 loops are LGHDT and YNNKEL. V is pared back by 8 bases and J by 4 bases, with 17 bases lying between the germline termini. From cysteine to phenylalanine, the CDR3 is 15 amino acids long. The read is trimmed to its CDR3 DNA, 45 bases read in frame from base 1. The rearrangement joined TRBV3-1 (or the pseudogene TRBV3-2) to TRBJ2-2; a weak D assignment points to TRBD2 (6 bases agree). The clonotype originates from a woman aged 50 to 65 who had been exposed to COVID-19. Specimen: PBMCs or T cells enriched from blood (not recorded which). DNA sequence: TGTGCCAGCGCCCCGGCGGGGTTTTTCACCGGGGAGCTGTTTTTT. It encodes CASAPAGFFTGELFF.